One sample yielded the 23 T cell receptor beta chains listed below, sequenced in a study of blood T cell repertoires in COVID-19. The method was immunoSEQ multiplex PCR; TCRdb's version includes in-frame clones alone and lacks a portion of them. The profile shows 300,000 to 500,000 clones, approximately 90% of them singletons. The source material was PBMCs or T cells enriched from blood (not recorded which). All receptors come from a woman aged 30 to 39 with acute COVID-19.

The V and J genes are TRBV7-2 and TRBJ1-4, with 10 nucleotides matching TRBD1. Trimming cost V 5 bases and J 8 bases; bases outside gene matches: 5. From germline, CDR1 is SGHTA and CDR2 FQGNSA. The CDR3 spans 14 residues. The CDR3 spells CASSQGQGKEKLFF. The DNA for the CDR3 is TGTGCCAGCAGCCAGGGACAGGGGAAAGAAAAACTGTTTTTT.

The rearrangement uses TRBV11-3 and TRBJ2-3, with a tentative D call TRBD1 (6 bases). This CDR3 is built from 13 residues. Per germline, CDR1 SGHNT and CDR2 YENEEA. V lost 3 bases and J 4 bases, leaving 8 bases between the germline ends. CDR3 coding DNA: TGTGCCAGCAGCTTGCAGGGGTCAGATACGCAGTATTTT. Its translation is CASSLQGSDTQYF.

The CDR3 nucleotides are TGTGCCAGCAGCTTCCGGGGGGCTGGAAACACCATATATTTT. Its translation is CASSFRGAGNTIYF. This sequence joins TRBV7-9 and TRBJ1-3; D is possibly TRBD1 (5 bases). Deletions cut 3 bases from V and 2 bases from J, with 8 bases between. The CDR3 is 14 amino acids. CDR1 SEHNR and CDR2 FQNEAQ come from the germline V gene (reference sequence).

This chain uses TRBV2 with TRBJ1-1; 7 bases align to TRBD1. Unmatched junction bases numbered 13, after V lost 11 bases and J lost 1 base. Germline V CDR1 and CDR2: SNHLY, FYNNEI. The CDR3 contains 15 residues. The chain's CDR3 is CAASGRGAKNTEAFF. CDR3 DNA: TGTGCCGCCTCTGGCAGGGGGGCGAAGAACACTGAAGCTTTCTTT.

The V call is TRBV7-9, the J call TRBJ2-2, with D unresolved. The CDR3 runs 13 residues. Germline V gene lookup returns CDR1 SEHNR and CDR2 FQNEAQ (reference sequence). V lost 7 bases and J 0 bases, leaving 6 bases between the germline ends. CDR3: CASKTPNTGELFF. Written as DNA, the CDR3 is TGTGCCAGCAAGACTCCGAACACCGGGGAGCTGTTTTTT.

This chain links TRBV18 with TRBJ2-7; 8 nucleotides agree with TRBD1. This CDR3 region has 15 residues. Germline V gene data show CDR1 as KGHSH and CDR2 as LQKENI. V was pared by 3 bases and J by 3 bases, with 7 bases of the junction left unmatched. This chain's CDR3 is CASSPGTGVGYEQYF. The CDR3 nucleotides read TGTGCCAGCTCACCGGGGACAGGCGTCGGCTACGAGCAGTACTTC.

This sequence joins TRBV27 and TRBJ2-7; TRBD1 agrees at 10 bases. Germline V CDR1 and CDR2: MNHEY, SMNVEV (reference sequence). The CDR3 covers 15 residues. V shed 5 bases, J shed 2 bases, and the junction held 6 bases outside the gene matches. For the CDR3, the DNA is TGTGCCAGCAGTCGGAGAGGACAGGGGGCCTACGAGCAGTACTTC. This sequence encodes CASSRRGQGAYEQYF.

On this clone itself: Relative to the germline gene, one junction end is altered; a read error may explain this. The V and J genes are TRBV6-5 and TRBJ1-6; D is uncertain. Germline V gives CDR1 MNHEY, CDR2 SVGAGI. The CDR3 is made up of 13 amino acids. The CDR3 reads CASRAGNNSPLHF. The CDR3 DNA reads as TGTGCCAGCAGGGCGGGTAATAACTCACCCCTCCACTTT.

The V gene is TRBV20-1, the J gene TRBJ1-4; D gene ambiguous. The CDR3 spans 11 residues. The V and J ends lost 7 bases and 8 bases respectively, with 11 bases between them. Germline V CDR1 and CDR2: DFQATT, SNEGSKA (reference sequence). DNA of the CDR3: TGCAGTGTTGTGGTTCGGGAAAAACTGTTTTTT. Its protein product is CSVVVREKLFF.

The chain carries TRBV2 and TRBJ1-2; D remains ambiguous. From germline, CDR1 is SNHLY and CDR2 FYNNEI. The CDR3 extends over 12 amino acids. Trimming removed 4 bases at V and 8 bases at J, with 11 bases between. Here the CDR3 reads CASSGGMTGYTF. The CDR3 DNA is TGTGCCAGCAGTGGAGGGATGACGGGCTACACCTTC.

This rearrangement joins TRBV18 to TRBJ1-3; D gene unclear. V shed 4 bases and J shed 4 bases, with 8 bases lying between them. CDR1 KGHSH and CDR2 LQKENI come from the germline V gene. The CDR3 extends over 13 amino acids. The CDR3 region has the DNA TGTGCCAGCTCACTGGGAGAGGGAAACACCATATATTTT. Protein sequence: CASSLGEGNTIYF.

The DNA for the CDR3 is TGTGCCAGCAGCCGCGGTGGCGAGCAGTACTTC. Its protein is CASSRGGEQYF. The J gene is TRBJ2-7, the V gene TRBV6-2 or TRBV6-3; no firm D call. Germline V gene sequence: CDR1 MNHEY, CDR2 SVGEGT. The CDR3 contains 11 residues. Trimming removed 6 bases from V and 6 bases from J, with 9 bases in between.

The chain carries TRBV19 and TRBJ1-1; 8 bases fit TRBD1. Per the germline V gene, CDR1 is LNHDA and CDR2 is SQIVND (reference sequence). The CDR3 runs 19 residues. V was pared by 3 bases and J by 0 bases, with 15 bases of the junction left unmatched. CDR3 loop: CASSMGGGTGLPMNTEAFF. The CDR3 DNA sequence: TGTGCCAGTAGTATGGGAGGGGGGACAGGACTACCCATGAACACTGAAGCTTTCTTT.

CDR3 sequence (DNA): TGCAGTGCTCGGACTAGCGGTACGCAGTATTTT. Its translation: CSARTSGTQYF. The chain is built from TRBV20-1 and TRBJ2-3; 10 nucleotides align to TRBD2. V shed 5 bases and J 8 bases; nucleotides not matched to a gene: 1. Germline V CDR1 and CDR2: DFQATT, SNEGSKA (reference sequence). There are 11 residues in the CDR3.

V and J are TRBV13 and TRBJ2-7; D unclear. Germline V lookup: CDR1 PRHDT, CDR2 FYEKMQ (reference sequence). Trimming shortened V by 1 base and J by 5 bases, and 6 bases separated the two germline ends. CDR3 length: 12 residues. CDR3 amino acids: CASSLEADEQYF. The CDR3 DNA reads TGTGCCAGCAGCTTAGAGGCGGACGAGCAGTACTTC. Based on the CDR3 plus reference TRBV13 and TRBJ2-7, the full variable domain is AAGVIQSPRHLIKEKRETATLKCYPIPRHDTVYWYQQGPGQDPQFLISFYEKMQSDKGSIPDRFSAQQFSDYHSELNMSSLELGDSALYFCASSLEADEQYFGPGTRLTVT.

The chain recombines TRBV6-1 with TRBJ1-2; D call uncertain. CDR1 MNHNS and CDR2 SASEGT come from the germline V gene. The CDR3 is made up of 13 amino acids. V lost 3 bases to trimming and J lost 7 bases, with 12 bases between them. This CDR3 is CASSERARSGYTF. In DNA, the CDR3 is TGTGCCAGCAGTGAGCGGGCCCGAAGTGGCTACACCTTC.

Regarding this clone: This CDR3 is also generated by other DNA sequences in the sample. The chain has TRBV18 and TRBJ1-5; tentatively, D is TRBD1 (5 bases). Trimming removed 2 bases at V and 4 bases at J, with 9 bases between. Germline lookup yields CDR1 KGHSH and CDR2 LQKENI. CDR3 length equals 14 residues. CDR3: CASSPSGGNQPQHF. The CDR3 region has the DNA TGTGCCAGCTCACCATCGGGGGGTAATCAGCCCCAGCATTTT.

The CDR3 is CASNAPWGGNEQFF. The CDR3 DNA reads TGTGCCAGCAACGCCCCGTGGGGGGGGAATGAGCAGTTCTTC. The chain combines TRBV7-9 with TRBJ2-1; 7 nucleotides align to TRBD2. After removal of 7 bases from V and 7 bases from J, the junction contained 10 bases not matched to a gene. CDR3 length: 14 amino acids. CDR1 is SEHNR and CDR2 is FQNEAQ in the germline V gene (reference sequence).

This chain links TRBV19 with TRBJ2-7, with a tentative D call TRBD1 (5 bases). The CDR3 contains 16 residues. Trimming stripped 3 bases from V and 1 base from J, with 16 bases between. Germline values: CDR1 LNHDA, CDR2 SQIVND (reference sequence). CDR3 nucleotide sequence: TGTGCCAGTAGTATTGGCCGGGCAAAGGGGTCCTACGAGCAGTACTTC. Its protein is CASSIGRAKGSYEQYF.

The chain carries TRBV3-1 (or the pseudogene TRBV3-2) and TRBJ1-1, with D perhaps matching TRBD1 (5 bases). Germline V gene data show CDR1 as LGHDT and CDR2 as YNNKEL (reference sequence). The length of the CDR3 is 12 residues. V gave up 0 bases and J gave up 11 bases, with 10 bases separating them. CDR3 nucleotide sequence: TGTGCCAGCAGCCAAGATGGTGGGGGGGCTTTCTTT. Amino acids: CASSQDGGGAFF.

The chain has TRBV3-1 (or the pseudogene TRBV3-2) and TRBJ1-4; no reliable D call. The CDR3 contains 15 residues. The germline V gene has CDR1 LGHDT and CDR2 YNNKEL (reference sequence). Trimming left V 2 bases short and J 7 bases short, with 14 bases between. CDR3 DNA: TGTGCCAGCAGCCAAATACTCCGTCGGGGTGAAAAACTGTTTTTT. It is translated as CASSQILRRGEKLFF.

CDR3 amino acids: CASSIMTGYNEKLFF. CDR3 coding DNA: TGTGCCAGCAGCATAATGACAGGATATAATGAAAAACTGTTTTTT. V and J are TRBV5-8 and TRBJ1-4, with D maybe TRBD1 (6 bases). In germline, CDR1 is SGHTS, CDR2 YDEGEE. The CDR3 runs 15 residues. With 4 bases removed from V and 4 bases from J, the gap between germline ends came to 14 bases.

This clone was observed a few times. Additional DNA sequences in this sample encode the identical CDR3. The rearrangement uses TRBV12-3 or TRBV12-4 and TRBJ2-7; D not certain. Trimming shortened V by 4 bases and J by 1 base, and 5 bases separated the two germline ends. This CDR3 comprises 12 residues. In DNA form, the CDR3 reads TGTGCCAGCAGTTCCAATTCCTACGAGCAGTACTTC. This gives the protein CASSSNSYEQYF.